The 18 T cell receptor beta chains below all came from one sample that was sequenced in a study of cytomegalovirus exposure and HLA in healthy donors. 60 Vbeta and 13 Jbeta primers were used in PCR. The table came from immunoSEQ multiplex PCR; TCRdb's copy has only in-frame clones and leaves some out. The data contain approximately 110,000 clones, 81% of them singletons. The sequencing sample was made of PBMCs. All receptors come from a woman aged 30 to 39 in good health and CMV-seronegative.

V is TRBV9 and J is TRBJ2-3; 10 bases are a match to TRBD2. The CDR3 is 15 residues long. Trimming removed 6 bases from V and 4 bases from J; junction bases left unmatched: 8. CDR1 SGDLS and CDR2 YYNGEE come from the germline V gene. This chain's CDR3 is CASNQAGGPSDTQYF. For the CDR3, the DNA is TGTGCCAGCAATCAAGCGGGGGGGCCCTCAGATACGCAGTATTTT.

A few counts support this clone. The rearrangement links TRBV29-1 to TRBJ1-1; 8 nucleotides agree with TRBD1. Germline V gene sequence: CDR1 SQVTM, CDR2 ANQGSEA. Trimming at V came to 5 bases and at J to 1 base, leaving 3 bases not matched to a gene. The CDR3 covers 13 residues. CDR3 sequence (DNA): TGCAGCGTTTGGACAGGGCAGAACACTGAAGCTTTCTTT. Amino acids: CSVWTGQNTEAFF.

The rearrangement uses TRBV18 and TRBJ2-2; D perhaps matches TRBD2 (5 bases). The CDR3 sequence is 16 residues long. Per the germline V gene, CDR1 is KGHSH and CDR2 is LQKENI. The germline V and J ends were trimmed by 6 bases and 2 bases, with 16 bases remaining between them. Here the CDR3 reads CASSQTTPDNTGELFF. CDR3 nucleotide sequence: TGTGCCAGCTCGCAGACTACCCCTGACAACACCGGGGAGCTGTTTTTT.

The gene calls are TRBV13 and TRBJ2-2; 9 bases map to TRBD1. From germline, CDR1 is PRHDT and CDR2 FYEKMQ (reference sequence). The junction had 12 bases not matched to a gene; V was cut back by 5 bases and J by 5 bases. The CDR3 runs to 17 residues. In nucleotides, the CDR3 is TGTGCCAGCAGCAACTTAAAGGTGACAGGGGGAACCGGGGAGCTGTTTTTT. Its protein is CASSNLKVTGGTGELFF.

The CDR3 here is CASSVGAWTGVSRETQYF. In DNA form, the CDR3 reads TGTGCCAGCAGCGTTGGGGCGTGGACAGGGGTCAGTAGGGAGACCCAGTACTTC. The chain uses TRBV9 and TRBJ2-5, with 9 bases identical to TRBD1. The junction had 16 bases not matched to a gene; V was cut back by 2 bases and J by 5 bases. The CDR3 spans 18 residues. CDR1 and CDR2 from the germline V gene are SGDLS and YYNGEE.

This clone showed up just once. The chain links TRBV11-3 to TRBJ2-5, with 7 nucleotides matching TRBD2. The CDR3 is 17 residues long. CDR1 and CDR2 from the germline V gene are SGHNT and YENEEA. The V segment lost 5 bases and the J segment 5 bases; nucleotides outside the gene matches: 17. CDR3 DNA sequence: TGTGCCAGCAGCACCAGTTGGGGCCTAGCGGATGGGGAGACCCAGTACTTC. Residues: CASSTSWGLADGETQYF.

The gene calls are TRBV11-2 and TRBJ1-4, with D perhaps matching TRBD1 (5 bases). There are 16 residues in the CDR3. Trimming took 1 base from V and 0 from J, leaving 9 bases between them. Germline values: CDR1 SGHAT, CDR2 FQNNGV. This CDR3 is CASSLGQGPTNEKLFF. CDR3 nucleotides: TGTGCCAGCAGCTTAGGGCAGGGCCCAACTAATGAAAAACTGTTTTTT.

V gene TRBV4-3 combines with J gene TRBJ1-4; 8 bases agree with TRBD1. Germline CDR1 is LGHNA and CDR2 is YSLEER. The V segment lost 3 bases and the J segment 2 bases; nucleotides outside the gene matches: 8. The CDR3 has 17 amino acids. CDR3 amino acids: CASSHWTGRITNEKLFF. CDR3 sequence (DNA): TGCGCCAGCAGCCATTGGACAGGGCGTATTACTAATGAAAAACTGTTTTTT.

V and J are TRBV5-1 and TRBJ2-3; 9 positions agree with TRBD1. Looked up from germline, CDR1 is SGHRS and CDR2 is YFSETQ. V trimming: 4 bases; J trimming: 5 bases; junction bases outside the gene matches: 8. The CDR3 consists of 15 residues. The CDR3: CASSPVDRGKDTQYF. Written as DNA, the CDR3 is TGCGCCAGCAGCCCGGTGGACAGGGGAAAAGATACGCAGTATTTT.

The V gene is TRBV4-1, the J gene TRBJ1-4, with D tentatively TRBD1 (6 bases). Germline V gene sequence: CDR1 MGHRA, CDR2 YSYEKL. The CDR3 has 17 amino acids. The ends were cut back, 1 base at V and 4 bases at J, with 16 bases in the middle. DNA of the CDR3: TGCGCCAGCAGCCAAGGCCGAGACAGGTACCTTAATGAAAAACTGTTTTTT. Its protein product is CASSQGRDRYLNEKLFF.

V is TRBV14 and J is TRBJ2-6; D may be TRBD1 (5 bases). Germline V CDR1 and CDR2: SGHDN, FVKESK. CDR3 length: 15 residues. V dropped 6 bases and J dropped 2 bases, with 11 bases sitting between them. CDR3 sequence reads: CASRRQGPGANVLTF. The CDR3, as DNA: TGTGCCAGCAGACGCCAGGGCCCTGGGGCCAACGTCCTGACTTTC.

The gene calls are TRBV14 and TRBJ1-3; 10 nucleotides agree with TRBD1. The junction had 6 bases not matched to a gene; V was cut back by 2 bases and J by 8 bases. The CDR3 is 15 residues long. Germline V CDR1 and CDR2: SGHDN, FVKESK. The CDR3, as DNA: TGTGCCAGCAGCCAAAATCGCGGACAGGGGGACACCATATATTTT. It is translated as CASSQNRGQGDTIYF.

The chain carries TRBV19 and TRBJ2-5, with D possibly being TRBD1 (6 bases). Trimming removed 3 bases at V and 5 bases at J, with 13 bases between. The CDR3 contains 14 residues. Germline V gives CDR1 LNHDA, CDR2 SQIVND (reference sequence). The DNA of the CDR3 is TGTGCCAGTAGTATTAGTGGGGGCCGCGAGACCCAGTACTTC. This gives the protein CASSISGGRETQYF.

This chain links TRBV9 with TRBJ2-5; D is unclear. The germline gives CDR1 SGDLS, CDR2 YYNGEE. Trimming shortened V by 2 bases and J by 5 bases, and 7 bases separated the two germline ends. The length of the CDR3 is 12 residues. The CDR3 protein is CASSVPSETQYF. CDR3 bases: TGTGCCAGCAGCGTTCCGTCGGAGACCCAGTACTTC.

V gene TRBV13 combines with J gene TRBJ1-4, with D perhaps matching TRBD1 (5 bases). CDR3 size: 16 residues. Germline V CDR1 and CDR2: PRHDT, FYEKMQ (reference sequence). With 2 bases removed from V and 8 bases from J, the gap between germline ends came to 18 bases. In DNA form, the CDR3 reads TGTGCCAGCAGCTTAAGTCCCACCGGGGGGGACGAAAAACTGTTTTTT. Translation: CASSLSPTGGDEKLFF.

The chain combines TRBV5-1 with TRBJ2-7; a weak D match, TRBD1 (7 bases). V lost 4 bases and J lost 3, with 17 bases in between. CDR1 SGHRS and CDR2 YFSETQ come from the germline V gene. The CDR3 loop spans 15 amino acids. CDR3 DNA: TGCGCCAGCAGCCCGGCGGGGACAGTAGACTACGAGCAGTACTTC. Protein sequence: CASSPAGTVDYEQYF.

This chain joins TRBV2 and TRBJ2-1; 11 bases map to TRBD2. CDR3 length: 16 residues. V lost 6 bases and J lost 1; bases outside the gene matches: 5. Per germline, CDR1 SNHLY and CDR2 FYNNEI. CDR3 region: CASRSPSGGSYNEQFF. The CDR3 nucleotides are TGTGCCAGCAGGTCTCCTAGCGGGGGGTCCTACAATGAGCAGTTCTTC. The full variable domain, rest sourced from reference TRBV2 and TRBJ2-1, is EPEVTQTPSHQVTQMGQEVILRCVPISNHLYFYWYRQILGQKVEFLVSFYNNEISEKSEIFDDQFSVERPDGSNFTLKIRSTKLEDSAMYFCASRSPSGGSYNEQFFGPGTRLTVL.

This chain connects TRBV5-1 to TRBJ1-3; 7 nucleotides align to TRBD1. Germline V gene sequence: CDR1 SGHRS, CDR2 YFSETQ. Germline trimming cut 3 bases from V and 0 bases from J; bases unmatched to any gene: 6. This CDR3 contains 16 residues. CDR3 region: CASSWSGQSSGNTIYF. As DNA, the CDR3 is TGCGCCAGCAGCTGGTCGGGACAGAGCTCTGGAAACACCATATATTTT.